Listed below are T cell receptor beta chains from one sample, sequenced in a study of cytomegalovirus exposure and HLA in healthy donors. Only in-frame clones appear in the TCRdb table, and some are missing; sequencing was by immunoSEQ multiplex PCR. The sample records 100,000 to 120,000 clones, 80% to 85% being singletons. Material: PBMCs. All receptors come from a woman aged 60-70 years in good health and CMV-seropositive. The CDR3 runs from the conserved cysteine through the conserved F or W. A D gene is named only where the DNA matches it firmly. Rows may omit the clone size; those that give it use once, few, many or a size class.

j_call	v_call	d_call	clone_size	cdr3_nt	cdr3_aa
TRBJ1-1	TRBV6-5	TRBD1	.	TGTGCCAGCAGTACCCCAGGGGGCAAGGGCACTGAAGCTTTCTTT	CASSTPGGKGTEAFF
TRBJ1-2	TRBV2	TRBD1	.	TGTGCCAGCTCCCGGGACAGCGGCTATGGCTACACCTTC	CASSRDSGYGYTF
TRBJ2-3	TRBV18	.	.	TGTGCCAGCTCACGACGGGACTCCACAGATACGCAGTATTTT	CASSRRDSTDTQYF
TRBJ2-7	TRBV5-6	TRBD1	once	TGTGCCAGCAGACCGACAGGGGTGTACGAGCAGTACTTC	CASRPTGVYEQYF
TRBJ2-4	TRBV23-1	.	once	TGCGCCAGCAGTCGCCAGGGGAGGGGGAGCAAAAACATTCAGTACTTC	CASSRQGRGSKNIQYF
TRBJ2-2	TRBV29-1	.	.	TGCAGCCTCAGGTCAGGGATGACCGGGGAGCTGTTTTTT	CSLRSGMTGELFF
TRBJ2-1	TRBV7-3	.	.	TGTGCCAGCAGCTTACGACAGTACTCCTACAATGAGCAGTTCTTC	CASSLRQYSYNEQFF
TRBJ1-1	TRBV19	.	.	TGTGCCAGTAGTCCGCCCGGGACTGAAGCTTTCTTT	CASSPPGTEAFF
TRBJ2-7	TRBV9	.	.	TGTGCCAGCAGCGTATGGGCACAAGCCTACGAGCAGTACTTC	CASSVWAQAYEQYF
TRBJ1-4	TRBV7-9	.	.	TGTGCCAGCAAAGCTGCATATAATGAAAAACTGTTTTTT	CASKAAYNEKLFF
TRBJ2-7	TRBV9	.	.	TGTGCCAGCAGCGCGGACAGCGCCCTTTACGAGCAGTACTTC	CASSADSALYEQYF
TRBJ1-4	TRBV10-2	.	.	TGCGCCAGCAGTGAAGTGGGGGCAGGGGTTGAAAAACTGTTTTTT	CASSEVGAGVEKLFF
TRBJ1-2	TRBV27	.	.	TGTGCCAGCAGTCCCATCCCAGGCCAAGGCTACACCTTC	CASSPIPGQGYTF
TRBJ2-7	TRBV14	.	.	TGTGCCAGCAGCCAAGTGGGGCCCTACGAGCAGTACTTC	CASSQVGPYEQYF
TRBJ1-1	TRBV6-6	TRBD1	once	TGTGCCAGCAGCCGGGGACAGGCTGAAGCTTTCTTT	CASSRGQAEAFF
TRBJ1-2	TRBV9	.	.	TGTGCCAGCACCCAGGAAGGCACTAACTATGGCTACACCTTC	CASTQEGTNYGYTF
TRBJ2-1	TRBV9	TRBD2	.	TGTGCCAGCAGCGTAAGGGTCACGGGAGGGGTCGATGAGCAGTTCTTC	CASSVRVTGGVDEQFF
TRBJ2-6	TRBV7-6	.	.	TGTGCCGGCAGCTTAGGGGGGGGGACAGGCGTAAGCTCTGGGGCCAACGTCCTGACTTTC	CAGSLGGGTGVSSGANVLTF
TRBJ2-5	TRBV28	TRBD1	.	TGTGCCAGCAGTGTGACCGGGACAGGGGTCGAGACCCAGTACTTC	CASSVTGTGVETQYF
TRBJ2-1	TRBV5-1	TRBD2	once	TGCGCCAGCAGCTTTTTAGCGGGAGGGAATGAGCAGTTCTTC	CASSFLAGGNEQFF
TRBJ2-2	TRBV18	TRBD1	.	TGTGCCAGCTCACCCGGGACAGTTCGAATCGGGGAGCTGTTTTTT	CASSPGTVRIGELFF
TRBJ1-2	TRBV19	.	.	TGTGCCAGTAGTTTAGATCGCTATGGCTACACCTTC	CASSLDRYGYTF
TRBJ2-7	TRBV18	TRBD1	.	TGTGCCAGCTCACCGGCAGGGGGCCTATCCTACGAGCAGTACTTC	CASSPAGGLSYEQYF
TRBJ2-2	TRBV28	.	.	TGTGCCAGCAAGTGGCTTTCGAACACCGGGGAGCTGTTTTTT	CASKWLSNTGELFF
TRBJ2-7	TRBV7-3	TRBD2	few	TGTGCCAGCAGCCCTAGCGGGGGCCACTACGAGCAGTACTTC	CASSPSGGHYEQYF
TRBJ1-1	TRBV10-1	.	.	TGCGCCAGCAGTGACGGCAGGGAATACACTGAAGCTTTCTTT	CASSDGREYTEAFF
TRBJ1-2	TRBV28	TRBD1	.	TGTGCCAGCAGGGGAGCGGGACAGGGGTTTAATGGCTACACCTTC	CASRGAGQGFNGYTF
TRBJ2-1	TRBV19	.	.	TGTGCCAGTACTCTAAACCCCTCCGGGAATGAGCAGTTCTTC	CASTLNPSGNEQFF
TRBJ2-1	TRBV19	.	.	TGTGCCAGTAGTCTACGTAATGAGCAGTTCTTC	CASSLRNEQFF
TRBJ2-3	TRBV7-3	.	.	TGTGCCAGCAGCCTCCTTTCGGGACTCACAGATACGCAGTATTTT	CASSLLSGLTDTQYF
TRBJ2-7	TRBV18	TRBD1	.	TGTGCCAGCTCACCTAACCGGGACAGTACCTACGAGCAGTACTTC	CASSPNRDSTYEQYF
TRBJ2-7	TRBV28	.	.	TGTGCCAGCAGTTTGGAGAGAGGTAACTACTACGAGCAGTACTTC	CASSLERGNYYEQYF
TRBJ2-1	TRBV4-1	TRBD2	.	TGCGCCAGCAGCCAAGATCTCGGACTAGTGCTGAATGAGCAGTTCTTC	CASSQDLGLVLNEQFF
TRBJ1-2	TRBV18	.	.	TGTGCCAGCTCACCTCCCTCGAACAGGGCTAACGATGGCTACACCTTC	CASSPPSNRANDGYTF
TRBJ2-7	TRBV4-1	.	.	TGCGCCAGCAGCCAGACCCGGACAGAAACCTACGAGCAGTACTTC	CASSQTRTETYEQYF
TRBJ1-1	TRBV5-1	.	.	TGCGCCAGCAGCCAACTAACTCTACGAATTGCTGAAGCTTTCTTT	CASSQLTLRIAEAFF
TRBJ2-7	TRBV28	TRBD1	.	TGTGCCAGCAGCCTGGGACAGGGGCCCTACGAGCAGTACTTC	CASSLGQGPYEQYF
TRBJ2-7	TRBV5-1	.	.	TGCGCCAGCAGCCCGGCGGGCGGGAATTCCTTCGAGCAGTACTTC	CASSPAGGNSFEQYF
TRBJ2-1	TRBV6-1	TRBD2	.	TGTGCCAGCAGTGAAGGTGCCCTAGCGGCGGCTCTATATGAGCAGTTCTTC	CASSEGALAAALYEQFF
TRBJ2-1	TRBV10-3	.	once	TGTGCCATACAGGGAAACGACAATGAGCAGTTCTTC	CAIQGNDNEQFF
TRBJ2-1	TRBV5-6	TRBD2	.	TGTGCCAGCAGAGGTGGGACTAGCGGATACAATGAGCAGTTCTTC	CASRGGTSGYNEQFF
TRBJ2-5	TRBV28	.	.	TGTGCCACCTCGACCCAACACTGGACCGCCCGCGGGGAGACCCAGTACTTC	CATSTQHWTARGETQYF
TRBJ1-2	TRBV7-3	.	.	TGTGCCAGCAGCTTAAACGGGTACTATGGCTACACCTTC	CASSLNGYYGYTF
TRBJ1-1	TRBV18	TRBD1	.	TGTGCCAGCTCACCGGCCCTCGGACAGGGTGAGGATGAAGCTTTCTTT	CASSPALGQGEDEAFF
TRBJ1-5	TRBV6-1	.	.	TGTGCCAGCAGTGAGGGGGTGGAGGGACAGCCCCAGCATTTT	CASSEGVEGQPQHF
TRBJ1-4	TRBV6-6	.	few	TGTGCCAGCGTGAGGGCTCCAGTACCTAATGAAAAACTGTTTTTT	CASVRAPVPNEKLFF
TRBJ2-5	TRBV9	.	.	TGTGCCAGCAGCGTAGCTACAGGTCAAGAGACCCAGTACTTC	CASSVATGQETQYF
TRBJ2-3	TRBV5-1	.	.	TGCGCCAGCAATCCCTTGGGAAGCGGGCCTAGCACAGATACGCAGTATTTT	CASNPLGSGPSTDTQYF
TRBJ2-7	TRBV18	TRBD2	.	TGTGCCAGCTCACCCTTGGCTTCCAGGACTAGCGCCGGGGAAGAGCAGTACTTC	CASSPLASRTSAGEEQYF
TRBJ1-4	TRBV6-1	TRBD1	.	TGTGCCAGCAGGGAGACAGGGAGTAATGAAAAACTGTTTTTT	CASRETGSNEKLFF
TRBJ1-2	TRBV7-9	.	.	TGTGCCAGTAACTCAGGGGACTATGGCTACACCTTC	CASNSGDYGYTF
TRBJ2-1	TRBV19	.	once	TGTGCCAGTAGTATAGGGAAGGGGGTAACCTTCTTC	CASSIGKGVTFF
TRBJ2-7	TRBV5-5	.	.	TGTGCCAGCAGCTTGGAGGTAGCGGACAGGAGGGGCTCCTACGAGCAGTACTTC	CASSLEVADRRGSYEQYF
TRBJ2-7	TRBV9	TRBD1	.	TGTGCCAGCAGCGACGGACAGGGGGCTTTATACGAGCAGTACTTC	CASSDGQGALYEQYF